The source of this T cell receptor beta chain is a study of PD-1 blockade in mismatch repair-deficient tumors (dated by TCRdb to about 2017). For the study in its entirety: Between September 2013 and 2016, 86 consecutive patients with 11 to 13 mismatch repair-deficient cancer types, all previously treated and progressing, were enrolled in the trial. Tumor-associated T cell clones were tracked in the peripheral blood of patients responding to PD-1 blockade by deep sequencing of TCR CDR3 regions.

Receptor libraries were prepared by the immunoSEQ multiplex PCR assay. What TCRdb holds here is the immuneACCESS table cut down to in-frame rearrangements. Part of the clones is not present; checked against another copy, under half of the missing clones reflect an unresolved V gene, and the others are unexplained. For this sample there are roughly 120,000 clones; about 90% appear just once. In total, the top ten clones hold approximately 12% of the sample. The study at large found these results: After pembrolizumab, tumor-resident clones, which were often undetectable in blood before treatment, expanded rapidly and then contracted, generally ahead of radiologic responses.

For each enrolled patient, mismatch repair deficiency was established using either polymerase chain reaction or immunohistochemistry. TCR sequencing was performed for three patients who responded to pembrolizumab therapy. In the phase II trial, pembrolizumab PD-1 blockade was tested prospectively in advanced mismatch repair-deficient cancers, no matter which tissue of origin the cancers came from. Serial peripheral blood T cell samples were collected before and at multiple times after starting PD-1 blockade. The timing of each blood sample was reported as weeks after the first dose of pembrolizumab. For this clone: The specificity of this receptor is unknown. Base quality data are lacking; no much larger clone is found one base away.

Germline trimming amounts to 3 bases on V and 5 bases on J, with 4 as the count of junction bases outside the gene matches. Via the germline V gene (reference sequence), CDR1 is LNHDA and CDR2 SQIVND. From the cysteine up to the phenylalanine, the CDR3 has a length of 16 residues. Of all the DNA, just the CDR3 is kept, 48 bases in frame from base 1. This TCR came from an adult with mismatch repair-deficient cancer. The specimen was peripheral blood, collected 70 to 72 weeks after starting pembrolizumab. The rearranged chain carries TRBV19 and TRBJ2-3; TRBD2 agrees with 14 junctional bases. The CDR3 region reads CASSMGLAGVRDTQYF. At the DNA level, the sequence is TGTGCCAGTAGTATGGGACTAGCGGGAGTCAGAGATACGCAGTATTTT.